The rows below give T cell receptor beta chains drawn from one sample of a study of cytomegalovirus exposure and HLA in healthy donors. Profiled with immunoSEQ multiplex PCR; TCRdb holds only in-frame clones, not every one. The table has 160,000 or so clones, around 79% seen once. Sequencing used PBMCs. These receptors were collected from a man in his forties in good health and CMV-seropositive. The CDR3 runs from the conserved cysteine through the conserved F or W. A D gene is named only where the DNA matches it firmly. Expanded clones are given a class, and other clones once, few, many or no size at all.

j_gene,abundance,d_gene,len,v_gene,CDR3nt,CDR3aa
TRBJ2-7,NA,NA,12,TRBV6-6,TGTGCCAGCAGTTACACTGTCTACGAGCAGTACTTC,CASSYTVYEQYF
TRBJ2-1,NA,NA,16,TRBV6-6,TGTGCCAGCAGTCTACTAAAGGGGGTCACCTACAATGAGCAGTTCTTC,CASSLLKGVTYNEQFF
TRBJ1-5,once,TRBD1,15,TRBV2,TGTGCCAGCAGTGAAGACAGGGGAAGCAATCAGCCCCAGCATTTT,CASSEDRGSNQPQHF
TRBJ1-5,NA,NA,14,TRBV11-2,TGTGCCAGCAGCGGAGGAGTTGGCAATCAGCCCCAGCATTTT,CASSGGVGNQPQHF
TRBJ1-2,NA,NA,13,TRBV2,TGTGCCAGCAGTGACAACAGGGACTATGGCTACACCTTC,CASSDNRDYGYTF
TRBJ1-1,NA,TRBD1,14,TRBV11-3,TGTGCCAGCACCCAGGGACAGGGTTACACTGAAGCTTTCTTT,CASTQGQGYTEAFF
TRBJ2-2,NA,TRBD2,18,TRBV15,TGTGCCACCAGCAGAGATTATGGGGGGACTAGCGGGACCGGGGAGCTGTTTTTT,CATSRDYGGTSGTGELFF
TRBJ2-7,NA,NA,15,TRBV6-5,TGTGCCAGCAGTTACTCAGTGTTAGCTCCGCGCGAGCAGTACTTC,CASSYSVLAPREQYF
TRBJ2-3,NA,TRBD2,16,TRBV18,TGTGCCAGCTCACCAATCCTAGCGGGAGGAGGGGATACGCAGTATTTT,CASSPILAGGGDTQYF
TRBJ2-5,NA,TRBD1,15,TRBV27,TGTGCCAGCAGTTCCGGGACAGCCCCAGGAGAGACCCAGTACTTC,CASSSGTAPGETQYF
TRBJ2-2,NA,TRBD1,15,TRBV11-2,TGTGCCAGCAGCTTGCGGCAGGGGGACACCGGGGAGCTGTTTTTT,CASSLRQGDTGELFF
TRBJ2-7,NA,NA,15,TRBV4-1,TGCGCCAGCAGCCAAGAACACAACCCCAACTACGAGCAGTACTTC,CASSQEHNPNYEQYF
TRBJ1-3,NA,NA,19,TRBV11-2,TGTGCCAGCAGCCTGGGGTTGTGGGACAAAAAAACCTCTGGAAACACCATATATTTT,CASSLGLWDKKTSGNTIYF
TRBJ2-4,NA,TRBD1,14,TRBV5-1,TGCGCCAGCAGCCCCCGACAGGGGACGAACAGTCAGTACTTC,CASSPRQGTNSQYF
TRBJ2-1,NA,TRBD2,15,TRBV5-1,TGCGCCAGCAGCCTCGGACTAGCGGGAGTGGGTGAGCAGTTCTTC,CASSLGLAGVGEQFF
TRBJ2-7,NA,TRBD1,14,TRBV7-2,TGTGCCAGCAGCTGGGGACAGGGATCCTACGAGCAGTACTTC,CASSWGQGSYEQYF
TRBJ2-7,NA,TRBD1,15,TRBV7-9,TGTGCCAGCAGCCCGCCCACAGGGGTCCCCTACGAGCAGTACTTC,CASSPPTGVPYEQYF
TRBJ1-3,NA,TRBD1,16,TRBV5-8,TGTGCCAGCAGCAGGACAGGCGGGCCGGCTGGAAACACCATATATTTT,CASSRTGGPAGNTIYF
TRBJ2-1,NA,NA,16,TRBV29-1,TGCAGCGTTGAGAGTCCCGGGAGAGGTCCCTACAATGAGCAGTTCTTC,CSVESPGRGPYNEQFF
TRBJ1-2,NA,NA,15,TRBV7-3,TGTGCCAGCAGCTTAACAGGAGGGCAGAACTATGGCTACACCTTC,CASSLTGGQNYGYTF
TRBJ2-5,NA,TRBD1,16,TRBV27,TGTGCCAGCAGTCCGACACGGACAGGGAGCCAAGAGACCCAGTACTTC,CASSPTRTGSQETQYF
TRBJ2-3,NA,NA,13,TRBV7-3,TGTGCCAGCAGGAGGAGCGGCACAGATACGCAGTATTTT,CASRRSGTDTQYF
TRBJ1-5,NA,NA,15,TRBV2,TGTGCCAGCAGTGAGCAGGGCTGGAGCAATCAGCCCCAGCATTTT,CASSEQGWSNQPQHF
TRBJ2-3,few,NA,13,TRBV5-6,TGTGCCAGCAGCCCACTCAGGGCAGATACGCAGTATTTT,CASSPLRADTQYF
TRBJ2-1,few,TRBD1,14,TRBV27,TGTGCCAGCAGTTTAGACAGGGGCTACAATGAGCAGTTCTTC,CASSLDRGYNEQFF
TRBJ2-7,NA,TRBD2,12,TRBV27,TGTGCCAGCAGGACTAGCGGGAACGAGCAGTACTTC,CASRTSGNEQYF
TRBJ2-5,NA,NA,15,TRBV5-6,TGTGCCAGCAGCTCTTTAAAAGCGGCTCCAGGCACCCAGTACTTC,CASSSLKAAPGTQYF
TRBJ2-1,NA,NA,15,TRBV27,TGTGCCAGCAGTTTATTTGTTGGTAGCAGCAATGAGCAGTTCTTC,CASSLFVGSSNEQFF
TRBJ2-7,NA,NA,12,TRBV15,TGTGCCACCAGCCCAGACAGGTACGAGCAGTACTTC,CATSPDRYEQYF
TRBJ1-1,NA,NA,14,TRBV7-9,TGTGCCAGCAGCTTAGACCCGGGTAACACTGAAGCTTTCTTT,CASSLDPGNTEAFF
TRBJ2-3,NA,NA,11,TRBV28,TGTGCCAGCAGCCCGCGGGATACGCAGTATTTT,CASSPRDTQYF
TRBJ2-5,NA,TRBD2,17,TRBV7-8,TGTGCCAGCAGCTTAGGACTAGCTGTGAAGGTACAAGAGACCCAGTACTTC,CASSLGLAVKVQETQYF